This record covers a single T cell receptor (beta chain). Its specificity is unknown. Trimming cost V 3 bases and J 0 bases, with 9 bases left between them. Germline lookup yields CDR1 LNHDA and CDR2 SQIVND (reference sequence). The CDR3 is 14 amino acids. These data are taken from a study of PD-1 blockade in classical Hodgkin lymphoma. Sequenced by immunoSEQ multiplex PCR; TCRdb stores in-frame clones only, minus some. In the table there are roughly 92,000 clones, 80% to 95% of which are singletons. The patients all showed relapse after autologous stem cell transplantation, while their brentuximab vedotin exposure varied. Complete response, partial response or progressive disease made up the best responses. General study results and limits: Whoever responded completely had baseline diversity much like that seen in newly diagnosed patients.

The source is a human donor with classical Hodgkin lymphoma. The input for sequencing was peripheral blood mononuclear cells (PBMCs), taken at baseline. The chain links TRBV19 to TRBJ2-7; D perhaps matches TRBD1 (6 bases). Written as DNA, the CDR3 is TGTGCCAGTAGTATTTGGGGGCGCTCCTACGAGCAGTACTTC. Its protein product is CASSIWGRSYEQYF. The whole variable domain, filled in from reference TRBV19 and TRBJ2-7, reads DGGITQSPKYLFRKEGQNVTLSCEQNLNHDAMYWYRQDPGQGLRLIYYSQIVNDFQKGDIAEGYSVSREKKESFPLTVTSAQKNPTAFYLCASSIWGRSYEQYFGPGTRLTVT.